The rows below give T cell receptor beta chains drawn from one sample of a study of T-cell reconstitution after alpha-beta-depleted transplantation in children. TCRdb used MiXCR to reprocess the PCR reads, holding one entry per CDR3 protein. There are approximately 980,000 distinct CDR3 sequences in the sample; under 30% occur only once, and over 25% lies in the top ten. Sequencing was performed on PBMCs, mostly from graft donor cells, taken 360 days after TCRalphabeta/CD19-depleted stem cell transplant. The receptors stem from a boy in the first two years of life who had a stem cell transplant for SCID, so the T cells may come from the graft donor. The CDR3 runs from the conserved cysteine through the conserved F or W. The order of the fields is V gene, CDR3 protein.

V gene: TRBV6-2/TRBV6-3; CDR3 protein: CASSYRHGRQPQHF
V gene: TRBV12-3/TRBV12-4; CDR3 protein: CASSTDRGLYEQYF
V gene: TRBV11-2; CDR3 protein: CASSLVRGSLGDEQFF
V gene: TRBV12-3/TRBV12-4; CDR3 protein: CASSPQGERSTDTQYF
V gene: TRBV20-1; CDR3 protein: CSATSTGRNTEAFF
V gene: TRBV12-3/TRBV12-4; CDR3 protein: CASSFTGNTEAFF
V gene: TRBV4-3; CDR3 protein: CASSPFGDTGELFF
V gene: TRBV3-1; CDR3 protein: CASSPEGVNQPQHF
V gene: TRBV6-2/TRBV6-3; CDR3 protein: CASSFIGQGADGYTF
V gene: TRBV6-1; CDR3 protein: CASSEAGYNEQFF
V gene: TRBV10-3; CDR3 protein: CAISKGQNTEAFF
V gene: TRBV5-1; CDR3 protein: CASSAVPGAEDTQYF
V gene: TRBV6-2/TRBV6-3; CDR3 protein: CASSTSGRGNQPQHF
V gene: TRBV5-1; CDR3 protein: CASSWTGSGTQYF
V gene: TRBV18; CDR3 protein: CASSRQGYMNTEAFF
V gene: TRBV5-1; CDR3 protein: CASSLGGLAEQYF
V gene: TRBV12-3/TRBV12-4; CDR3 protein: CASSLPPAGRAFF
V gene: TRBV29-1; CDR3 protein: CSVLGTSSYNEQFF
V gene: TRBV20-1; CDR3 protein: CSARVGSPDTQYF
V gene: TRBV12-3/TRBV12-4; CDR3 protein: CASSFPEGGAFF
V gene: TRBV18; CDR3 protein: CASSPQSSKFF
V gene: TRBV29-1; CDR3 protein: CSVGWGDPYNEQFF
V gene: TRBV12-3/TRBV12-4; CDR3 protein: CASSARGGYTF
V gene: TRBV11-2; CDR3 protein: CASSFQAPEDTIYF
V gene: TRBV7-2; CDR3 protein: CASSLRDKGEQYF
V gene: TRBV7-9; CDR3 protein: CASSAMGLQAAGNTIYF
V gene: TRBV7-9; CDR3 protein: CASSLFGTGGFYGYTF
V gene: TRBV5-1; CDR3 protein: CASSWTVGNTIYF